This T cell receptor (beta chain) was sequenced during a study of blood T cell repertoires in COVID-19. Study-level background: The United States, Italy and Spain provided the acute and convalescent COVID-19 samples.

Patients at the Seattle site were enrolled during active infection and followed longitudinally. V was pared by 7 bases and J by 2 bases, with 20 bases of the junction left unmatched. The germline V gene has CDR1 KGHSH and CDR2 LQKENI. The CDR3 length is 19 residues. Libraries were prepared by immunoSEQ multiplex PCR; TCRdb keeps only in-frame clonotypes and omits some of them. The table includes a few hundred thousand clones, around 87% detected once. This rearrangement joins TRBV18 to TRBJ2-3, with TRBD1 matching over 8 bases. The TCR was taken from a woman aged 30 to 39 with COVID-19, enrolled during active disease. Sequencing was performed on peripheral blood. The CDR3 reads CASYPLDFAGTGITDTQYF. In DNA form, the CDR3 reads TGTGCCAGCTATCCCCTTGATTTTGCCGGGACAGGAATCACAGATACGCAGTATTTT.